The entry that follows covers one T cell receptor beta chain sequence. Compared with germline, one end of the junction differs, possibly owing to a read error. This entry comes from a study of blood T cell repertoires in COVID-19. Study-level background: Spain, Italy and the United States supplied samples that represented acute and convalescent COVID-19. The cDNA or gDNA used as material had been derived from T cells, B-cell-depleted T cells, or PBMCs.

This CDR3 comprises 11 residues. Germline CDR1 DFQATT, CDR2 SNEGSKA (reference sequence). Authors' data handling: Reference gene primer amplification gave estimated nucleated cell counts. This table comes from immunoSEQ multiplex PCR, and its TCRdb copy is limited to in-frame clones, with some not included. The V and J calls and the clone size are those of that table, but D and trimming were determined from the DNA. The profile shows some 150,000 clones, 79% of them singletons. Sequenced input: peripheral blood. This chain joins TRBV20-1 and TRBJ2-7; possibly TRBD1 for D (6 bases). The clonotype was recovered from a man aged 50-60 years with active or convalescent COVID-19. CDR3 region: CSASPQLGTQF. CDR3 bases: TGCAGTGCTAGCCCCCAATTGGGGACACAGTTC.